The 30 T cell receptor beta chains in this list originate from one sample, sequenced in a study of blood T cells in healthy people across ages. PCR was performed a second time for about 7 to 12 cycles using a sample-barcoded 5' primer and a J-beta primer mix. Via MiXCR, TCRdb re-called the 5' RACE reads, giving one row per CDR3 protein. Of some 640,000 distinct CDR3 sequences in the sample, around 48% were seen once. The source material was blood. Receptor source: a woman aged 55-69 years in good health.

This clonotype was observed a single time. V gene TRBV7-2 combines with J gene TRBJ1-6; D perhaps matches TRBD1 (6 bases). The CDR3 has 15 residues. From germline, CDR1 is SGHTA and CDR2 FQGNSA. Between the trimmed V and J ends, which lost 3 bases and 7 bases, there was a span of 13 bases. The CDR3: CASSLFRGGNSPLHF. The CDR3 region has the DNA TGTGCCAGCAGCTTGTTCAGAGGGGGAAATTCACCCCTCCACTTT. Complete variable domain (other parts from reference TRBV7-2 and TRBJ1-6): GAGVSQSPSNKVTEKGKDVELRCDPISGHTALYWYRQSLGQGLEFLIYFQGNSAPDKSGLPSDRFSAERTGGSVSTLTIQRTQQEDSAVYLCASSLFRGGNSPLHFGNGTRLTVT.

This sequence joins TRBV20-1 and TRBJ2-7; D remains ambiguous. Germline CDR1 DFQATT, CDR2 SNEGSKA (reference sequence). V was trimmed by 7 bases and J by 6 bases, leaving 13 bases between them. The CDR3 totals 11 residues. The CDR3 coding sequence is TGCAGTGGCACTTTATGGGGCGAGCAGTACTTC. Its protein product is CSGTLWGEQYF.

The J gene is TRBJ2-5, the V gene TRBV6-2 or TRBV6-3; D not certain. The germline CDR1 and CDR2 sequences are MNHEY and SVGEGT. The CDR3 totals 12 residues. Trimming pared 8 bases from V and 0 bases from J, leaving 7 bases between. The chain's CDR3 is CASGDHQETQYF. In DNA form, the CDR3 reads TGTGCCAGCGGAGACCACCAAGAGACCCAGTACTTC.

The count of this clonotype is one. The chain combines TRBV28 with TRBJ2-1; no reliable D call. V lost 3 bases and J 9 bases, leaving 6 bases between the germline ends. The germline V gene has CDR1 MDHEN and CDR2 SYDVKM. The CDR3 loop spans 11 amino acids. CDR3 protein: CASSFWGEQFF. The CDR3 region has the DNA TGTGCCAGCAGTTTCTGGGGTGAGCAGTTCTTC.

Of note for this clonotype: The junction differs from germline at one of its ends, possibly a read error. The chain carries TRBV20-1 and TRBJ2-3, with a tentative D call TRBD2 (5 bases). The V gene's germline CDR1 is DFQATT and CDR2 SNEGSKA (reference sequence). The CDR3 contains 15 residues. This CDR3 reads CSVISGKSNTDAQYF. The CDR3 nucleotides are TGCAGTGTTATAAGCGGAAAATCAAACACAGATGCGCAGTATTTT.

There are a few counts of this clonotype. The rearrangement joins TRBV7-2 to TRBJ1-1, with no clear D. Germline-derived CDR1 and CDR2 are SGHTA and FQGNSA. V lost 5 bases and J 0 bases, leaving 13 bases between the germline ends. This CDR3 is built from 15 residues. The DNA of the CDR3 is TGTGCCAGCAGCCCACTTGGCGGGTTGAACACTGAAGCTTTCTTT. This sequence encodes CASSPLGGLNTEAFF.

The chain carries TRBV28 and TRBJ1-2, with D maybe TRBD1 (6 bases). This CDR3 has 15 amino acids. V lost 7 bases, J lost 0 bases, and 15 bases lay in between. Germline V lookup: CDR1 MDHEN, CDR2 SYDVKM. In DNA, the CDR3 is TGTGCCAGCAACCCAAGGGGGGAAGCTAACTATGGCTACACCTTC. Protein sequence: CASNPRGEANYGYTF.

At least ten counts were recorded for this clonotype. The genes are TRBV2 and TRBJ2-7; 10 bases map to TRBD1. V was clipped by 4 bases and J by 5 bases; unmatched bases: 5. CDR1 and CDR2 from the germline V gene are SNHLY and FYNNEI. There are 14 residues in the CDR3. CDR3 residues: CASSVRGQGNEQYF. CDR3 bases: TGTGCCAGCAGTGTAAGGGGACAGGGGAACGAGCAGTACTTC.

This clonotype has more than one count but fewer than ten. The rearrangement uses TRBV20-1 and TRBJ2-7; D may be TRBD1 (5 bases). CDR3 length equals 12 residues. CDR1 is DFQATT, CDR2 SNEGSKA, per germline (reference sequence). CDR3 sequence (DNA): TGCAGCGCTGTCACAGGCTCCTACGAGCAGTACTTC. This encodes CSAVTGSYEQYF.

This clonotype appeared a few times. The chain couples TRBV30 to TRBJ2-7, with 11 positions matching TRBD2. This CDR3 has 14 amino acids. The ends lost 0 bases at V and 7 bases at J; junction bases unmatched: 5. From germline, CDR1 is GTSNPN and CDR2 SVGIG (reference sequence). Here the CDR3 DNA reads TGTGCCTGGAGTGTATCACTAGCGGGAGTTGAGCAGTACTTC. This codes for CAWSVSLAGVEQYF.

This clonotype has more than one count but fewer than ten. The chain couples TRBV10-3 to TRBJ2-7; a weak D match, TRBD2 (6 bases). The CDR3 has 14 amino acids. The germline V and J ends were trimmed by 5 bases and 0 bases, with 11 bases remaining between them. Germline CDR1 ENHRY, CDR2 SYGVKD. CDR3 nucleotides: TGTGCCATCAGTCAACGGGAGAGCTCCTACGAGCAGTACTTC. The encoded protein is CAISQRESSYEQYF.

The chain recombines TRBV9 with TRBJ2-2; D is undetermined. This CDR3 region has 14 residues. Germline V CDR1 and CDR2: SGDLS, YYNGEE. Trimming shortened V by 0 bases and J by 5 bases, and 8 bases separated the two germline ends. CDR3 residues: CASSVATGTGELFF. CDR3 bases: TGTGCCAGCAGCGTAGCTACCGGGACCGGGGAGCTGTTTTTT.

The genes are TRBV27 and TRBJ2-1, with unresolved D. Trimming shortened V by 5 bases and J by 10 bases, and 27 bases separated the two germline ends. The CDR3 is 17 amino acids. Per germline, CDR1 MNHEY and CDR2 SMNVEV (reference sequence). The CDR3 DNA reads TGTGCCAGCAGTCCCACATTGGATGTAGCACGGGTCGGGGAGCAGTTCTTC. It specifies CASSPTLDVARVGEQFF.

This chain joins TRBV12-3 or TRBV12-4 and TRBJ2-4; D ambiguous. V was clipped by 4 bases and J by 5 bases, with 6 bases between them. The CDR3 has 12 residues. This CDR3 reads CASSSRQNIQYF. The CDR3, as DNA: TGTGCCAGCAGTTCACGGCAAAACATTCAGTACTTC.

As regards this clonotype: This may come from a read error, since a much larger clone is one base off. The rearrangement links TRBV28 to TRBJ2-1; 8 bases map to TRBD2. The germline V gene has CDR1 MDHEN and CDR2 SYDVKM. V lost 5 bases and J lost 9; bases outside the gene matches: 9. The CDR3 sequence is 14 residues long. Here the CDR3 DNA reads TGTGCCAGCAGTCGACGAGCGGGAGCTAGTGAGCAGTTCTTC. It encodes CASSRRAGASEQFF.

The chain links TRBV2 to TRBJ1-1; D call uncertain. CDR3 length equals 13 residues. The germline V and J ends were trimmed by 2 bases and 3 bases, with 7 bases remaining between them. The germline V gene has CDR1 SNHLY and CDR2 FYNNEI. CDR3 in amino acids: CASSEQVYTEAFF. In nucleotides, the CDR3 is TGTGCCAGCAGTGAACAGGTTTACACTGAAGCTTTCTTT. The variable domain in full, with the rest retrieved from reference TRBV2 and TRBJ1-1, is EPEVTQTPSHQVTQMGQEVILRCVPISNHLYFYWYRQILGQKVEFLVSFYNNEISEKSEIFDDQFSVERPDGSNFTLKIRSTKLEDSAMYFCASSEQVYTEAFFGQGTRLTVV.

This clonotype was found once. CDR3 in DNA: TGTGCCAGCAGCTTCGTCTCGGGACTAGCGAGGCAGGAGCAGTTCTTC. Encoded protein: CASSFVSGLARQEQFF. This sequence joins TRBV7-2 and TRBJ2-1; 10 bases align to TRBD2. The J segment lost 10 bases and the V segment lost 3 bases, leaving 12 bases of the junction unmatched. CDR3 size: 16 residues. Germline V CDR1 and CDR2: SGHTA, FQGNSA.

This clonotype showed up just a few times. The chain has TRBV2 and TRBJ2-7; a possible D gene is TRBD2 (7 bases). CDR1 and CDR2 (germline): SNHLY, FYNNEI. V shed 6 bases and J shed 5 bases, with 23 bases lying between them. This CDR3 spans 16 amino acids. The DNA of the CDR3 is TGTGCCAGCAGCAACGGGAGGAAGGGGGGACTGGACGAGCAGTACTTC. Protein: CASSNGRKGGLDEQYF.

This clonotype has just a few counts. This chain connects TRBV7-2 to TRBJ2-7; D remains ambiguous. Germline CDR1 and CDR2: SGHTA and FQGNSA. The CDR3 has 16 amino acids. V dropped 5 bases and J dropped 2 bases, with 19 bases sitting between them. The CDR3 protein is CASSKALATITYEQYF. The DNA of the CDR3 is TGTGCCAGCAGCAAAGCCCTTGCGACGATTACCTACGAGCAGTACTTC.

V gene TRBV5-1 combines with J gene TRBJ1-1, with 8 positions matching TRBD1. This CDR3 comprises 15 residues. V trimming: 4 bases; J trimming: 1 base; junction bases outside the gene matches: 6. Germline V gene sequence: CDR1 SGHRS, CDR2 YFSETQ. CDR3 amino acids: CASSPRTGRNTEAFF. For the CDR3, the DNA is TGCGCCAGCAGCCCCCGGACAGGGAGGAACACTGAAGCTTTCTTT.

V and J are TRBV18 and TRBJ2-3; unclear D gene. V lost 9 bases and J lost 6, with 10 bases in between. The germline V gene has CDR1 KGHSH and CDR2 LQKENI. The CDR3 sequence is 11 residues long. CDR3 sequence: CASRAVDTQYF. CDR3 nucleotide sequence: TGTGCCAGTCGGGCTGTGGATACGCAGTATTTT. The variable domain in full, with the rest retrieved from reference TRBV18 and TRBJ2-3, is NAGVMQNPRHLVRRRGQEARLRCSPMKGHSHVYWYRQLPEEGLKFMVYLQKENIIDESGMPKERFSAEFPKEGPSILRIQQVVRGDSAAYFCASRAVDTQYFGPGTRLTVL.

V usage is TRBV27 and J usage is TRBJ2-1; D may correspond to TRBD1 or TRBD2 (5 bases each). V was shortened by 6 bases and J by 3 bases, with 15 bases between the two germline ends. The CDR3 spans 15 residues. Germline V gene sequence: CDR1 MNHEY, CDR2 SMNVEV (reference sequence). The CDR3 coding sequence is TGTGCCAGCAGCCCAGCGGCAGGGCACTACAATGAGCAGTTCTTC. Translation: CASSPAAGHYNEQFF.

The chain joins TRBV7-2 to TRBJ2-7; 9 nucleotides match TRBD2. V shed 4 bases, J shed 2 bases, and the junction held 3 bases outside the gene matches. This CDR3 region has 14 residues. Germline V CDR1 and CDR2: SGHTA, FQGNSA. This CDR3 is CASSYSGRTYEQYF. The CDR3 coding sequence is TGTGCCAGCAGCTATAGCGGGAGAACCTACGAGCAGTACTTC.

The V and J genes are TRBV20-1 and TRBJ2-1; the D gene is possibly TRBD1 (8 bases). Germline CDR1 is DFQATT and CDR2 is SNEGSKA (reference sequence). CDR3 size: 12 residues. V lost 5 bases, J lost 15 bases, and 20 bases lay in between. Here the CDR3 reads CSAQGAGGKRFF. The CDR3 DNA follows: TGCAGTGCTCAGGGGGCCGGGGGGAAACGGTTCTTC.

Points on this clonotype: One junction end disagrees with the germline gene, perhaps due to a read error. This rearrangement joins TRBV2 to TRBJ1-4; 7 bases are shared with TRBD1. The CDR3 has 16 amino acids. Per germline, CDR1 SNHLY and CDR2 FYNNEI. The CDR3, as DNA: TGTGCCAGCAGAGAAGATTACGACAGGGTCGCTGAAAAACTGTTTTTT. This encodes CASREDYDRVAEKLFF.

V and J are TRBV5-1 and TRBJ2-3, with 8 positions matching TRBD1. The CDR3 consists of 15 residues. V lost 4 bases, J lost 2 bases, and 6 bases stayed unmatched. Germline CDR1 is SGHRS and CDR2 is YFSETQ. This CDR3 is CASSQGQGYTDTQYF. In DNA form, the CDR3 reads TGCGCCAGCAGCCAAGGACAGGGCTACACAGATACGCAGTATTTT.

The chain couples TRBV5-1 to TRBJ2-7; 12 nucleotides agree with TRBD2. The CDR3 extends over 16 amino acids. J lost 7 bases, V lost 6 bases, and 14 bases had no gene match. Germline CDR1 is SGHRS and CDR2 is YFSETQ. CDR3 DNA: TGCGCCAGCAAAAAGATAAGCCTAGCGGGAGGGAATGAGCAGTACTTC. This codes for CASKKISLAGGNEQYF.

This clonotype was found a few times. The chain has TRBV28 and TRBJ2-7; 10 nucleotides agree with TRBD2. CDR1 and CDR2 from the germline V gene are MDHEN and SYDVKM. The CDR3 is 16 residues long. J was trimmed by 4 bases and V by 7 bases; bases with no gene match: 13. The CDR3 bases are TGTGCCAGCAATTCCAACGCCGGGACTAGCGTTTACGAGCAGTACTTC. This encodes CASNSNAGTSVYEQYF.

In its sample, this clonotype was seen a few times. This chain joins TRBV6-2 or TRBV6-3 and TRBJ2-3; 8 bases match TRBD2. Trimming cost V 5 bases and J 2 bases; bases outside gene matches: 6. The CDR3 sequence is 15 residues long. Germline V gene lookup returns CDR1 MNHEY and CDR2 SVGEGT. This chain's CDR3 is CASSTGLDNTDTQYF. CDR3 DNA: TGTGCCAGCAGTACGGGACTAGACAACACAGATACGCAGTATTTT.

This clonotype showed up just a few times. This chain joins TRBV7-2 and TRBJ2-3; a weak D match, TRBD2 (6 bases). Germline V lookup: CDR1 SGHTA, CDR2 FQGNSA. V shed 2 bases and J shed 2 bases, with 14 bases lying between them. There are 16 residues in the CDR3. CDR3 nucleotide sequence: TGTGCCAGCAGCTTATCCGGGAGTTCCCTCACAGATACGCAGTATTTT. It yields the protein CASSLSGSSLTDTQYF.